The 8 T cell receptor beta chains below all came from one sample that was sequenced in a study of OX40 agonist ivuxolimab in advanced cancers. Produced via immunoSEQ multiplex PCR; TCRdb's table is partial and in-frame only. The sample lists about 20,000 clones, about nine tenths occurring once. The sequencing used CD4+ or CD8+ T cells sorted from blood, collected in a trial of the OX40 agonist ivuxolimab. The source is an adult with an advanced solid tumor such as melanoma, head and neck, liver or kidney cancer.

The gene calls are TRBV15 and TRBJ2-5; TRBD1 might be the D (5 bases). Trimming removed 3 bases at V and 4 bases at J, with 18 bases between. CDR1 is LNHNV, CDR2 YYDKDF, per germline (reference sequence). The CDR3 is 16 amino acids. DNA of the CDR3: TGTGCCACCAGCAGCACCACCCCAGGGTATGCAGAGACCCAGTACTTC. It yields the protein CATSSTTPGYAETQYF. Based on the CDR3 plus reference TRBV15 and TRBJ2-5, the full variable domain is DAMVIQNPRYQVTQFGKPVTLSCSQTLNHNVMYWYQQKSSQAPKLLFHYYDKDFNNEADTPDNFQSRRPNTSFCFLDIRSPGLGDTAMYLCATSSTTPGYAETQYFGPGTRLLVL.

The rearrangement uses TRBV12-5 and TRBJ2-7; no clear D. Germline values: CDR1 LGHNT, CDR2 FRNRAP. The V end lost 1 base, the J end lost 3 bases, and 13 bases lay between the germline ends. The CDR3 loop spans 15 amino acids. The CDR3 spells CASGLAPLRSYEQYF. DNA of the CDR3: TGTGCTAGTGGTTTGGCCCCCCTCAGGAGCTACGAGCAGTACTTC. Full variable domain (missing parts from reference TRBV12-5 and TRBJ2-7): DARVTQTPRHKVTEMGQEVTMRCQPILGHNTVFWYRQTMMQGLELLAYFRNRAPLDDSGMPKDRFSAEMPDATLATLKIQPSEPRDSAVYFCASGLAPLRSYEQYFGPGTRLTVT.

The table lists this clone with a count of one. The V call is TRBV28, the J call TRBJ1-1, with 7 bases identical to TRBD1. V lost 5 bases to trimming and J lost 8 bases; unmatched junction nucleotides: 5. The germline V gene has CDR1 MDHEN and CDR2 SYDVKM. The CDR3 extends over 12 amino acids. CDR3 region: CASSPGGLEAFF. The CDR3 nucleotides read TGTGCCAGCAGTCCAGGGGGTCTCGAAGCTTTCTTT. Variable domain in full (rest from reference TRBV28 and TRBJ1-1): DVKVTQSSRYLVKRTGEKVFLECVQDMDHENMFWYRQDPGLGLRLIYFSYDVKMKEKGDIPEGYSVSREKKERFSLILESASTNQTSMYLCASSPGGLEAFFGQGTRLTVV.

This rearrangement joins TRBV27 to TRBJ2-7, with unresolved D. The CDR3 has 12 residues. V was pared by 3 bases and J by 0 bases, with 3 bases between. Per the germline V gene, CDR1 is MNHEY and CDR2 is SMNVEV (reference sequence). The DNA for the CDR3 is TGTGCCAGCAGTTTCAGCTCCTACGAGCAGTACTTC. Translating gives CASSFSSYEQYF.

This sequence joins TRBV5-1 and TRBJ2-1; 7 bases agree with TRBD1. V was clipped by 4 bases and J by 14 bases; unmatched bases: 12. This CDR3 region has 13 residues. In germline, CDR1 is SGHRS, CDR2 YFSETQ. CDR3: CASSPDLTGNKFF. The CDR3 nucleotides are TGCGCCAGCAGCCCAGACCTGACAGGGAACAAGTTCTTC.

This clone has a single count. This sequence joins TRBV5-1 and TRBJ2-5, with D hard to call. The closer fit of TRBJ2-7 to the DNA end suggests the J call may be wrong. Germline loops: CDR1 SGHRS, CDR2 YFSETQ. The CDR3 is 14 amino acids. Written as DNA, the CDR3 is TGCGCCAGCAGCTTGGGGCAGGCAACCTACGAGCAGTACTTC. This sequence encodes CASSLGQATYEQYF.

The gene calls are TRBV18 and TRBJ2-7, with 9 bases matching TRBD1. CDR1 and CDR2 from the germline V gene are KGHSH and LQKENI. V lost 4 bases, J lost 3 bases, and 4 bases stayed unmatched. The CDR3 is 14 residues long. CDR3 nucleotides: TGTGCCAGCTCACAAGGGACAGGGTTCTACGAGCAGTACTTC. Translating it yields CASSQGTGFYEQYF.

This clone was picked up one time. This rearrangement joins TRBV15 to TRBJ2-2; 12 bases are a match to TRBD2. The length of the CDR3 is 18 residues. CDR1 is LNHNV and CDR2 is YYDKDF in the germline V gene (reference sequence). V shed 4 bases and J 0 bases; nucleotides not matched to a gene: 6. CDR3 amino acids: CATSNRLAGDPNTGELFF. In nucleotides, the CDR3 is TGTGCCACCAGCAATAGACTAGCGGGAGACCCGAACACCGGGGAGCTGTTTTTT.